One sample yielded the 14 T cell receptor beta chains listed below, sequenced in a study of cytotoxic CD8 clonotypes in ibrutinib-treated CLL. Libraries were prepared by immunoSEQ multiplex PCR; TCRdb keeps only in-frame clonotypes and omits some of them. The data show about 150,000 clones, about four fifths seen once. The sequencing here drew on PBMCs, taken after 12 months of ibrutinib treatment. The receptors derive from a human donor with chronic lymphocytic leukemia.

The genes are TRBV21-1 and TRBJ2-2; no check of the table's D call, TRBD2, against the DNA was made. TRBV21-1 is a listed pseudogene. The CDR3 length is 15 residues. CDR3 sequence (DNA): TGTGCCAGCAGCGAAGGGGGACTAGGGACCGGGGAGCTGTTTTTT. Residues: CASSEGGLGTGELFF.

The V call is TRBV28, the J call TRBJ2-1, with 7 bases identical to TRBD1. The CDR3 has 16 residues. Germline assignment: CDR1 MDHEN and CDR2 SYDVKM. V lost 5 bases, J lost 0 bases, and 7 bases stayed unmatched. CDR3 bases: TGTGCCAGCAGTACCCCCGAGGGGGCCTCCTACAATGAGCAGTTCTTC. It is translated as CASSTPEGASYNEQFF.

CDR3 in DNA: TGTGCCAGCACCAAAAGTGGGGGGAGCAATCAGCCCCAGCATTTT. Protein sequence: CASTKSGGSNQPQHF. The chain recombines TRBV28 with TRBJ1-5, with D tentatively TRBD1 (5 bases). Germline lookup yields CDR1 MDHEN and CDR2 SYDVKM. Trimming took 7 bases from V and 1 from J, leaving 14 bases between them. The CDR3 contains 15 residues. The variable domain in full, completed from reference TRBV28 and TRBJ1-5, reads DVKVTQSSRYLVKRTGEKVFLECVQDMDHENMFWYRQDPGLGLRLIYFSYDVKMKEKGDIPEGYSVSREKKERFSLILESASTNQTSMYLCASTKSGGSNQPQHFGDGTRLSIL.

The gene calls are TRBV2 and TRBJ2-7, with a tentative D call TRBD2 (5 bases). V lost 4 bases and J 1 base, leaving 11 bases between the germline ends. There are 14 residues in the CDR3. The V gene's germline CDR1 is SNHLY and CDR2 FYNNEI. The CDR3 region has the DNA TGTGCCAGCAGTGCCGGACTGAGATCCTACGAGCAGTACTTC. Translation gives CASSAGLRSYEQYF.

This chain links TRBV10-3 with TRBJ2-7; 11 bases align to TRBD1. Germline CDR1 and CDR2: ENHRY and SYGVKD. The CDR3 totals 16 residues. J lost 7 bases, V lost 3 bases, and 11 bases had no gene match. The CDR3 nucleotides read TGTGCCATCAGTGAATTCGTTGGACAGGGGGCGGTAGAGCAGTACTTC. Its protein is CAISEFVGQGAVEQYF.

This rearrangement joins TRBV30 to TRBJ2-6; D is possibly TRBD1 or TRBD2 (5 bases each). Germline V gene lookup returns CDR1 GTSNPN and CDR2 SVGIG (reference sequence). Trimming shortened V by 1 base and J by 4 bases, and 8 bases separated the two germline ends. The CDR3 is 14 amino acids. The CDR3 loop reads CAWSDGTGANVLTF. In DNA form, the CDR3 reads TGTGCCTGGAGTGACGGGACGGGGGCCAACGTCCTGACTTTC.

About this clone itself: Other nucleotide sequences from this sample produce the same CDR3. The chain uses TRBV27 and TRBJ1-5; a weak D match, TRBD1 (6 bases). Germline V gene sequence: CDR1 MNHEY, CDR2 SMNVEV (reference sequence). There are 14 residues in the CDR3. V was shortened by 6 bases and J by 2 bases, with 11 bases between the two germline ends. The CDR3 sequence is CASRPGVGNQPQHF. CDR3 DNA sequence: TGTGCCAGCAGACCAGGGGTGGGCAATCAGCCCCAGCATTTT.

The rearrangement joins TRBV9 to TRBJ2-3; D gene uncertain. V lost 0 bases, J lost 0 bases, and 8 bases lay in between. The length of the CDR3 is 15 residues. CDR1 is SGDLS and CDR2 is YYNGEE in the germline V gene. This chain's CDR3 is CASSVASSSTDTQYF. CDR3 nucleotides: TGTGCCAGCAGCGTAGCCAGTTCAAGCACAGATACGCAGTATTTT.

The table lists this clone with a count of one. The chain links TRBV27 to TRBJ2-5; D is possibly TRBD1 (5 bases). Deletions cut 3 bases from V and 2 bases from J, with 10 bases between. CDR1 MNHEY and CDR2 SMNVEV come from the germline V gene (reference sequence). The CDR3 consists of 14 residues. DNA of the CDR3: TGTGCCAGCAGTTTGGTCAGGGCACAAGAGACCCAGTACTTC. Its protein product is CASSLVRAQETQYF.

This chain connects TRBV13 to TRBJ1-1; TRBD1 is a possible D gene (5 bases). Deletions cut 1 base from V and 1 base from J, with 10 bases between. Germline lookup yields CDR1 PRHDT and CDR2 FYEKMQ (reference sequence). The CDR3 runs to 15 residues. This CDR3 reads CASSLAGAQNTEAFF. In DNA form, the CDR3 reads TGTGCCAGCAGCTTAGCTGGGGCCCAGAACACTGAAGCTTTCTTT.

The rearrangement links TRBV12-5 to TRBJ2-1; no clear D. Per the germline V gene, CDR1 is LGHNT and CDR2 is FRNRAP. V was pared by 6 bases and J by 9 bases, with 15 bases between. The CDR3 totals 13 residues. This CDR3 reads CASGQPSVREQFF. The CDR3, as DNA: TGTGCTAGTGGCCAACCCTCAGTCCGTGAGCAGTTCTTC.

This clone is a singleton in its sample. The chain employs TRBV28 and TRBJ1-3; a weak D match, TRBD1 (6 bases). Germline V gene lookup returns CDR1 MDHEN and CDR2 SYDVKM. The V gene lost 5 bases and the J gene lost 1 base, with 12 bases spanning the gap. The CDR3 consists of 15 residues. CDR3 sequence reads: CASSTTGRSGNTIYF. In nucleotides, the CDR3 is TGTGCCAGCAGTACTACAGGGAGGTCTGGAAACACCATATATTTT. The full variable domain, rest sourced from reference TRBV28 and TRBJ1-3, is DVKVTQSSRYLVKRTGEKVFLECVQDMDHENMFWYRQDPGLGLRLIYFSYDVKMKEKGDIPEGYSVSREKKERFSLILESASTNQTSMYLCASSTTGRSGNTIYFGEGSWLTVV.

The chain carries TRBV7-8 and TRBJ2-1, with D perhaps matching TRBD2 (5 bases). This CDR3 contains 12 residues. The V and J ends lost 5 bases and 8 bases respectively, with 10 bases between them. Germline V gene sequence: CDR1 SGHVS, CDR2 FQNEAQ. The CDR3, as DNA: TGTGCCAGCAGCCCAGCCGGGGATGAGCAGTTCTTC. Protein product: CASSPAGDEQFF.

This clone was observed a few times. For the CDR3, the DNA is TGTGCCAGCAGTTTATCGAAGGATACCGGGGAGCTGTTTTTT. Translation: CASSLSKDTGELFF. This sequence joins TRBV27 and TRBJ2-2; no reliable D call. Germline V gives CDR1 MNHEY, CDR2 SMNVEV (reference sequence). This CDR3 is 14 amino acids long. The germline V and J ends were trimmed by 0 bases and 5 bases, with 7 bases remaining between them.